This paragraph reports one T cell receptor (beta chain). The antigen is undetermined. These data come from a study of blood T cells in healthy people across ages. Regarding the study as a whole: Strongly correlated with naive T cell percentage was TCR beta diversity.

A J-beta primer mix and a sample-barcoded 5' primer were used in a second PCR of about 7 to 11 cycles. TCRdb redid the calling of the 5' RACE reads with MiXCR, one entry per CDR3 protein. The repertoire includes 1,300,000 or so distinct CDR3 sequences, approximately 60% of them detected once, and 6.5% to 8.5% sits in the top ten. V lost 6 bases and J 0 bases, leaving 15 bases between the germline ends. There are 14 residues in the CDR3. Germline V gene lookup returns CDR1 DFQATT and CDR2 SNEGSKA (reference sequence). The chain recombines TRBV20-1 with TRBJ2-7, with D perhaps matching TRBD2 (5 bases). Material: blood. The sequence came from a man younger than 30 in good health. The CDR3 loop is CSAHRTVSSYEQYF. The CDR3 bases are TGCAGTGCCCATCGGACTGTAAGCTCCTACGAGCAGTACTTC.